Below are 18 T cell receptor beta chains sequenced from a single sample in a study of Ad26.COV2.S vaccination and SARS-CoV-2 variants. TCRdb keeps only in-frame clones here, not all; method: immunoSEQ multiplex PCR. Of fewer than 400,000 clones listed, roughly 86% were seen once; the top ten hold 1.9%. The treatment here: around 19 received Ad26.COV2.S at low or high dose, single or two shots; about 5 received placebo; per-sample allocation not given. Specimen acquisition occurred on day 63 following the initial vaccine or placebo injection. This material consisted of peripheral blood, taken in a trial of Ad26.COV2.S vaccine versus placebo. These receptors came from a person aged 18-65 years who received the Ad26.COV2.S COVID-19 vaccine or a placebo.

The chain has TRBV6-5 and TRBJ1-5; D is ambiguous. There are 15 residues in the CDR3. V was cut by 5 bases and J by 4 bases, with 15 bases left in between. Germline CDR1 is MNHEY and CDR2 is SVGAGI. The CDR3 DNA reads TGTGCCAGCAGTCAAACGCGGCGGAATAATCAGCCCCAGCATTTT. This translates into CASSQTRRNNQPQHF.

This rearrangement joins TRBV19 to TRBJ1-4; D is possibly TRBD1 (5 bases). The CDR3 loop spans 15 amino acids. CDR1 is LNHDA and CDR2 is SQIVND in the germline V gene (reference sequence). V shed 6 bases and J shed 5 bases, with 16 bases lying between them. In nucleotides, the CDR3 is TGTGCCAGTAGCGACGACAGTGCCCAGAATGAAAAACTGTTTTTT. Protein sequence: CASSDDSAQNEKLFF.

This clone has only one observation. This chain uses TRBV19 with TRBJ2-2; 11 positions match TRBD1. This CDR3 spans 16 amino acids. Germline V CDR1 and CDR2: LNHDA, SQIVND (reference sequence). V shed 1 base and J 4 bases; nucleotides not matched to a gene: 2. In DNA, the CDR3 is TGTGCCAGTAGTATAGCGGGACAGGGGGTCACCGGGGAGCTGTTTTTT. This codes for CASSIAGQGVTGELFF.

The chain employs TRBV5-1 and TRBJ2-5; D may be TRBD1 or TRBD2 (6 bases each). The V gene lost 0 bases and the J gene lost 1 base, with 13 bases spanning the gap. Germline-derived CDR1 and CDR2 are SGHRS and YFSETQ. There are 16 residues in the CDR3. The CDR3 protein is CASSLGGATGQETQYF. The CDR3, as DNA: TGCGCCAGCAGCTTGGGGGGGGCCACGGGCCAAGAGACCCAGTACTTC.

The genes are TRBV30 and TRBJ1-2; TRBD1 is a possible D gene (6 bases). The germline CDR1 and CDR2 sequences are GTSNPN and SVGIG (reference sequence). V was shortened by 5 bases and J by 2 bases, with 12 bases between the two germline ends. There are 13 residues in the CDR3. The CDR3 region has the DNA TGTGCCTGGGGGGACACCGGGAACTATGGCTACACCTTC. Encoded protein: CAWGDTGNYGYTF.

The chain carries TRBV29-1 and TRBJ2-1; D ambiguous. The CDR3 has 13 residues. The germline V gene encodes CDR1 SQVTM and CDR2 ANQGSEA. V lost 3 bases, J lost 5 bases, and 11 bases lay in between. The CDR3, as DNA: TGCAGCGTTGACCTAGGTTCCCACAATGAGCAGTTCTTC. Translating it yields CSVDLGSHNEQFF.

The J gene is TRBJ1-1, the V gene TRBV6-5; possibly TRBD1 for D (5 bases). From germline, CDR1 is MNHEY and CDR2 SVGAGI. The CDR3 contains 13 residues. The V end lost 6 bases, the J end lost 4 bases, and 12 bases lay between the germline ends. The CDR3, as DNA: TGTGCCAGCAGGACTCAGGGACGCACTGAAGCTTTCTTT. Its protein product is CASRTQGRTEAFF.

V is TRBV7-2 and J is TRBJ2-5; 8 nucleotides align to TRBD1. The ends lost 1 base at V and 1 base at J; junction bases unmatched: 5. The CDR3 has 16 amino acids. The germline V gene encodes CDR1 SGHTA and CDR2 FQGNSA. For the CDR3, the DNA is TGTGCCAGCAGCTTAGGGCCGACAGGGGTCCAAGAGACCCAGTACTTC. Amino acid sequence: CASSLGPTGVQETQYF.

The chain uses TRBV11-1 and TRBJ2-2; TRBD1 matches at 7 bases. The CDR3 loop spans 14 amino acids. Germline loops: CDR1 SGHAT, CDR2 FQDESV (reference sequence). Trimming removed 5 bases from V and 8 bases from J; junction bases left unmatched: 8. The CDR3 sequence is CASSIQQGLGELFF. As DNA, the CDR3 is TGTGCCAGCAGCATACAACAGGGGTTGGGGGAGCTGTTTTTT. The full variable domain, rest sourced from reference TRBV11-1 and TRBJ2-2, is EAEVAQSPRYKITEKSQAVAFWCDPISGHATLYWYRQILGQGPELLVQFQDESVVDDSQLPKDRFSAERLKGVDSTLKIQPAELGDSAMYLCASSIQQGLGELFFGEGSRLTVL.

This clone has only one observation. V gene TRBV13 combines with J gene TRBJ2-7; tentatively, D is TRBD1 (6 bases). Trimming took off 4 bases at V and 2 bases at J, with 12 bases between the two ends. The germline gives CDR1 PRHDT, CDR2 FYEKMQ (reference sequence). The CDR3 contains 14 residues. As DNA, the CDR3 is TGTGCCAGCAGCTCTACCCGACAGGCCTACGAGCAGTACTTC. Amino acids: CASSSTRQAYEQYF.

This clone was counted between two and nine times. The chain couples TRBV2 to TRBJ1-5; 9 bases are a match to TRBD1. The CDR3 contains 16 residues. V lost 3 bases, J lost 5 bases, and 8 bases stayed unmatched. Germline lookup yields CDR1 SNHLY and CDR2 FYNNEI. The CDR3 protein is CASSDLGTGWDQPQHF. The CDR3 bases are TGTGCCAGCAGTGACCTCGGGACAGGGTGGGATCAGCCCCAGCATTTT. Based on the CDR3 plus reference TRBV2 and TRBJ1-5, the full variable domain is EPEVTQTPSHQVTQMGQEVILRCVPISNHLYFYWYRQILGQKVEFLVSFYNNEISEKSEIFDDQFSVERPDGSNFTLKIRSTKLEDSAMYFCASSDLGTGWDQPQHFGDGTRLSIL.

The V and J genes are TRBV4-2 and TRBJ2-7; D gene ambiguous. Trimming took 2 bases from V and 3 from J, leaving 5 bases between them. Germline V lookup: CDR1 LGHNA, CDR2 YNFKEQ. The CDR3 covers 12 residues. For the CDR3, the DNA is TGTGCCAGCAGCCAAACGGGCTACGAGCAGTACTTC. Encoded protein: CASSQTGYEQYF.

The chain joins TRBV5-4 to TRBJ2-7; TRBD1 aligns across 8 bases. The ends lost 3 bases at V and 0 bases at J; junction bases unmatched: 8. The CDR3 spans 16 residues. CDR1 is SGHNT and CDR2 is YYREEE in the germline V gene (reference sequence). The CDR3 coding sequence is TGTGCCAGCAGCTCCGGCGGGACAGGACCCTCCTACGAGCAGTACTTC. Protein product: CASSSGGTGPSYEQYF.

The chain links TRBV7-2 to TRBJ1-5; no clear D gene. The CDR3 is 14 amino acids. V lost 7 bases and J lost 8, with 18 bases in between. Germline CDR1 and CDR2: SGHTA and FQGNSA. CDR3 coding DNA: TGTGCCAGCACCCGCGACCCTCACGGGAAGCCCCAGCATTTT. Amino acids: CASTRDPHGKPQHF.

The chain's CDR3 is CASSLVGEDYGYTF. CDR3 in DNA: TGTGCCAGCAGCTTAGTTGGAGAGGACTATGGCTACACCTTC. J is TRBJ1-2 and V is TRBV11-2; no clear D gene. V was cut by 1 base and J by 3 bases, with 9 bases left in between. Germline V gene lookup returns CDR1 SGHAT and CDR2 FQNNGV. This CDR3 region has 14 residues.

The J gene is TRBJ2-1, the V gene TRBV30; possible D gene TRBD1, 6 bases. V was pared by 4 bases and J by 7 bases, with 26 bases between. The CDR3 totals 17 residues. CDR1 is GTSNPN, CDR2 SVGIG, per germline (reference sequence). For the CDR3, the DNA is TGTGCCTGGACTCCACGGTGGGGGCCCGCGACTTTGAATGAGCAGTTCTTC. Residues: CAWTPRWGPATLNEQFF.

This chain joins TRBV3-1 (or the pseudogene TRBV3-2) and TRBJ1-3; no clear D gene. V dropped 4 bases and J dropped 4 bases, with 5 bases sitting between them. Germline V lookup: CDR1 LGHDT, CDR2 YNNKEL (reference sequence). CDR3 length equals 12 residues. CDR3 protein: CASSPEGNTIYF. The CDR3 DNA follows: TGTGCCAGCAGCCCAGAAGGAAACACCATATATTTT.

The sample holds one count of this clone. The CDR3 DNA reads as TGTGCCAGCAGTCGGCCGACAGGGTTCAGCGAGCAGTACTTC. Protein sequence: CASSRPTGFSEQYF. This chain uses TRBV6-5 with TRBJ2-7, with 7 bases matching TRBD1. With 5 bases clipped from V and 6 bases from J, the junction kept 10 bases outside the gene matches. This CDR3 has 14 residues. Germline values: CDR1 MNHEY, CDR2 SVGAGI.